This T cell receptor beta chain was documented in a study of siplizumab effects on memory and regulatory T cells. The study's findings and limits: Roughly 80-97% of proliferating CD4+ or CD8+ clones lacked an assignable naive or memory phenotype. Confirmation was lacking for the suppressive function of proliferating Tregs derived from siplizumab cultures.

As concerns this clone: What it binds is not known.

Per sample, 10^5 or so TCR templates underwent assay. Profiling relied on immunoSEQ multiplex PCR, and the TCRdb table lists in-frame clones only, not all of them. Among some 120,000 clones listed, 90% to 95% were seen once. The CDR3 has 15 residues. CDR1 is MNHNY and CDR2 is SVGAGI in the germline V gene (reference sequence). J gave up 5 bases and V 5 bases, and 7 bases lay outside the gene matches. Sequenced input: non-Treg CD4+ T cells sorted from blood. The chain combines TRBV6-6 with TRBJ2-1; TRBD2 aligns across 9 bases. This TCR derives from a human donor in good health. The CDR3: CASSKGLATNNEQFF. In nucleotides, the CDR3 is TGTGCCAGCAGTAAGGGACTAGCAACGAACAATGAGCAGTTCTTC.